This T cell receptor beta chain originates from a study of response to subunit inactivated influenza vaccine. TCRdb recomputed calls from the RT-PCR reads with MiXCR, one row per CDR3 protein. The data hold roughly 170,000 distinct CDR3 sequences, with around 9.2% observed a single time. V was trimmed by 1 base and J by 1 base, leaving 15 bases between them. The CDR3 spans 17 residues. General study findings and limits: With each seasonal influenza vaccination, the authors suggested, few new T cells are recruited.

A note on this clonotype: Its matching antigen is unknown.

Here the sequenced sample was non-naive T cells sorted from PBMCs, taken on the day of vaccination. J is TRBJ2-3 and V is TRBV12-3 or TRBV12-4; TRBD2 might be the D (6 bases). This TCR came from a man in his fifties or sixties who received an inactivated influenza vaccine. In DNA, the CDR3 is TGTGCCAGCAGTTTAGGGTACGGCACTAGCCGCACAGATACGCAGTATTTT. Translating it yields CASSLGYGTSRTDTQYF.